A single sample gave rise to the 23 T cell receptor beta chains below, sequenced in a study of T-cell reconstitution after alpha-beta-depleted transplantation in children. A library of TCRbeta sequences, prepared with unique molecular identifiers, was generated. In TCRdb, the PCR reads were re-called with MiXCR into one record per CDR3 protein. The profile shows roughly 490,000 distinct CDR3 sequences, roughly an eighth of them singletons. The sequencing here drew on PBMCs, mostly from graft donor cells, taken 180 days after TCRalphabeta/CD19-depleted stem cell transplant. These receptors all stem from a female patient aged 2-15 years who had a stem cell transplant for aplastic anemia, so the T cells may come from the graft donor.

The CDR3: CASSPRDRGSHEQYF. CDR3 nucleotides: TGCGCCAGCAGCCCCCGGGACAGGGGTTCCCACGAGCAGTACTTC. V usage is TRBV4-3 and J usage is TRBJ2-7; 10 nucleotides agree with TRBD1. Germline V gene lookup returns CDR1 LGHNA and CDR2 YSLEER. The J segment lost 5 bases and the V segment lost 4 bases, leaving 8 bases of the junction unmatched. This CDR3 spans 15 amino acids.

In this sample, this clonotype turned up a few times. The CDR3 protein is CASSPALAANTGELFF. In DNA form, the CDR3 reads TGTGCCAGCAGCCCGGCCTTAGCGGCGAACACCGGGGAGCTGTTTTTT. The J gene is TRBJ2-2, the V gene TRBV28; the D gene is possibly TRBD2 (6 bases). The length of the CDR3 is 16 residues. Germline CDR1 is MDHEN and CDR2 is SYDVKM. V shed 6 bases and J shed 0 bases, with 14 bases lying between them.

This clonotype appeared a few times. The J gene is TRBJ2-1, the V gene TRBV16; TRBD2 aligns across 8 bases. The trim removed 5 bases at V and 6 bases at J, leaving 15 bases unmatched. The germline V gene encodes CDR1 KGHSY and CDR2 FQNENV. CDR3 length equals 17 residues. The CDR3 sequence: CASSVSAWAGGPNEQFF. CDR3 bases: TGTGCCAGCAGCGTCTCCGCTTGGGCGGGAGGCCCCAATGAGCAGTTCTTC.

J is TRBJ2-3 and V is TRBV7-6, with TRBD1 identical over 7 bases. J lost 2 bases, V lost 1 base, and 9 bases had no gene match. The V gene's germline CDR1 is SGHVS and CDR2 FNYEAQ. The CDR3 runs to 17 residues. The CDR3, as DNA: TGTGCCAGCAGCTTAGGCGCAGTGGACAGGCACACAGATACGCAGTATTTT. Encoded protein: CASSLGAVDRHTDTQYF.

A word on this clonotype: At one end the junction does not follow the germline gene, possibly because of a read error. The CDR3 DNA reads as TGCAGCGTTGAAGGGGCCGGGGCCAACGGCCTGACTTTC. It translates to CSVEGAGANGLTF. The genes are TRBV29-1 and TRBJ2-6; D is perhaps TRBD1 or TRBD2 (5 bases each). The CDR3 extends over 13 amino acids. In germline, CDR1 is SQVTM, CDR2 ANQGSEA.

This clonotype was observed a handful of times. This chain uses TRBV3-1 with TRBJ2-2; 12 nucleotides line up with TRBD2. Unmatched junction bases numbered 10, after V lost 4 bases and J lost 4 bases. The CDR3 extends over 18 amino acids. CDR1 LGHDT and CDR2 YNNKEL come from the germline V gene (reference sequence). Here the CDR3 DNA reads TGTGCCAGCAGCCCATCAGGGGCTAGCGGGAGGGTCACCGGGGAGCTGTTTTTT. This gives the protein CASSPSGASGRVTGELFF.

This clonotype showed up just a few times. The rearrangement joins TRBV20-1 to TRBJ2-1, with D tentatively TRBD1 (5 bases). Germline CDR1 reads DFQATT; CDR2 reads SNEGSKA (reference sequence). V was cut by 5 bases and J by 9 bases, with 17 bases left in between. The CDR3 has 13 amino acids. CDR3 sequence: CSAPWAGTGEQFF. CDR3 in DNA: TGCAGTGCTCCCTGGGCCGGAACAGGTGAGCAGTTCTTC.

The V and J genes are TRBV6-5 and TRBJ2-3; the match to TRBD2 covers 12 bases. V was pared by 5 bases and J by 4 bases, with 7 bases of the junction left unmatched. The CDR3 covers 16 residues. CDR1 is MNHEY and CDR2 is SVGAGI in the germline V gene. The CDR3 reads CASSHRLAGVPDTQYF. The CDR3 DNA follows: TGTGCCAGCAGTCACCGACTAGCGGGAGTACCAGATACGCAGTATTTT.

A few counts support this clonotype. The chain combines TRBV11-2 with TRBJ2-7; 7 bases fit TRBD1. V shed 6 bases and J 4 bases; nucleotides not matched to a gene: 18. CDR1 and CDR2 from the germline V gene are SGHAT and FQNNGV. The CDR3 covers 17 residues. The CDR3, as DNA: TGTGCCAGCAGTTCCGATAGACAGGGCCCCACCGCTTACGAGCAGTACTTC. Amino acids: CASSSDRQGPTAYEQYF.

The chain recombines TRBV4-3 with TRBJ1-2, with 10 positions matching TRBD1. V lost 4 bases to trimming and J lost 5 bases; unmatched junction nucleotides: 7. The CDR3 consists of 15 residues. Germline CDR1 and CDR2: LGHNA and YSLEER. The CDR3: CASSLGTGARYGYTF. The CDR3 DNA is TGCGCCAGCAGCCTTGGGACAGGGGCCCGTTATGGCTACACCTTC.

This clonotype occurred many times. This rearrangement joins TRBV9 to TRBJ2-4; no firm D call. There are 15 residues in the CDR3. V lost 3 bases, J lost 0 bases, and 10 bases lay in between. Per the germline V gene, CDR1 is SGDLS and CDR2 is YYNGEE. CDR3 sequence: CASSAPSGAKNIQYF. CDR3 sequence (DNA): TGTGCCAGCAGCGCCCCATCGGGAGCCAAAAACATTCAGTACTTC.

The gene calls are TRBV28 and TRBJ2-6, with D unclear. Deletions cut 6 bases from V and 1 base from J, with 13 bases between. This CDR3 comprises 16 residues. Germline V lookup: CDR1 MDHEN, CDR2 SYDVKM. The CDR3, as DNA: TGTGCCAGCAGATCTCTGAGTCAGTCTGGGGCCAACGTCCTGACTTTC. Its protein is CASRSLSQSGANVLTF.

This chain joins TRBV6-1 and TRBJ1-1; D gene uncertain. This CDR3 has 17 residues. The germline V and J ends were trimmed by 7 bases and 0 bases, with 21 bases remaining between them. CDR1 and CDR2 from the germline V gene are MNHNS and SASEGT. The CDR3 here is CASTRGVRREMNTEAFF. In nucleotides, the CDR3 is TGTGCCAGCACCCGTGGGGTTAGGAGGGAAATGAACACTGAAGCTTTCTTT.

This clonotype occurred many times. J is TRBJ2-5 and V is TRBV28, with 14 nucleotides matching TRBD2. The CDR3 has 16 residues. CDR1 MDHEN and CDR2 SYDVKM come from the germline V gene. The junction had 4 bases not matched to a gene; V was cut back by 2 bases and J by 5 bases. The CDR3 DNA follows: TGTGCCAGCAGTTTACTGGGACTAGCGGGAGTGGAGACCCAGTACTTC. It translates to CASSLLGLAGVETQYF.

This clonotype was counted only a few times. The chain is built from TRBV5-1 and TRBJ2-1, with 8 nucleotides matching TRBD1. V lost 10 bases and J lost 8; bases outside the gene matches: 14. The CDR3 is made up of 14 amino acids. CDR1 and CDR2 from the germline V gene are SGHRS and YFSETQ. For the CDR3, the DNA is TGCGCCCGCACATCGCGGACAGGGACTTATGAGCAGTTCTTC. Its translation: CARTSRTGTYEQFF.

This clonotype was seen a handful of times. V gene TRBV13 combines with J gene TRBJ1-2; D ambiguous. The CDR3 is made up of 14 amino acids. CDR1 PRHDT and CDR2 FYEKMQ come from the germline V gene (reference sequence). V was shortened by 4 bases and J by 3 bases, with 12 bases between the two germline ends. The DNA for the CDR3 is TGTGCCAGCAGCTCCATCCCCGTCGACTATGGCTACACCTTC. Protein: CASSSIPVDYGYTF.

This clonotype was detected a few times. The chain joins TRBV11-2 to TRBJ2-7, with D maybe TRBD2 (5 bases). The length of the CDR3 is 15 residues. From germline, CDR1 is SGHAT and CDR2 FQNNGV. Trimming cost V 4 bases and J 0 bases, with 13 bases left between them. The DNA for the CDR3 is TGTGCCAGCAGCTCCATCCCGGGGAGCTCCTACGAGCAGTACTTC. Protein product: CASSSIPGSSYEQYF.

This clonotype was counted ten times or more. This chain uses TRBV11-3 with TRBJ2-1; D not certain. Germline V gene sequence: CDR1 SGHNT, CDR2 YENEEA. This CDR3 contains 13 residues. V was pared by 4 bases and J by 6 bases, with 10 bases between. The CDR3 DNA reads TGTGCCAGCAGCTCCCCAACCCGCAATGAGCAGTTCTTC. Its protein is CASSSPTRNEQFF.

CDR3 nucleotides: TGCAGCGCCCAGCCCCTTAGCACAGATACGCAGTATTTT. This gives the protein CSAQPLSTDTQYF. The rearrangement links TRBV29-1 to TRBJ2-3; D gene ambiguous. CDR1 is SQVTM, CDR2 ANQGSEA, per germline. The ends were cut back, 7 bases at V and 0 bases at J, with 11 bases in the middle. The CDR3 loop spans 13 amino acids.

This clonotype has a count of ten or more. V usage is TRBV12-3 or TRBV12-4 and J usage is TRBJ2-3; TRBD2 matches at 10 bases. The V and J ends lost 6 bases and 6 bases, in that order; junction bases with no gene match: 9. The CDR3 length is 15 residues. CDR3 residues: CASSPSGREGDTQYF. CDR3 nucleotides: TGTGCCAGCAGCCCCAGCGGGAGGGAGGGCGATACGCAGTATTTT.

The rearrangement uses TRBV7-8 and TRBJ2-3; 8 positions agree with TRBD2. Germline CDR1 is SGHVS and CDR2 is FQNEAQ. The CDR3 is made up of 16 amino acids. With 1 base clipped from V and 5 bases from J, the junction kept 8 bases outside the gene matches. This CDR3 is CASSLGERERVDTQYF. The CDR3 coding sequence is TGTGCCAGCAGCTTAGGCGAGCGGGAGAGGGTAGATACGCAGTATTTT.

The chain couples TRBV5-1 to TRBJ2-7; 9 bases align to TRBD1. Germline V CDR1 and CDR2: SGHRS, YFSETQ. V shed 0 bases and J 3 bases; nucleotides not matched to a gene: 13. The CDR3 has 18 residues. CDR3 region: CASSLGRSPGTGIYEQYF. In DNA, the CDR3 is TGCGCCAGCAGCTTGGGTCGCAGCCCCGGGACAGGGATCTACGAGCAGTACTTC.

This clonotype has only a few counts. The CDR3 spells CASSGDQRGYTF. The CDR3 nucleotides read TGTGCCAGCAGTGGGGACCAGAGGGGCTACACCTTC. The J gene is TRBJ1-2, the V gene TRBV25-1; D perhaps matches TRBD1 (5 bases). Germline CDR1 is MGHDK and CDR2 is SYGVNS. CDR3 size: 12 residues. Trimming removed 4 bases at V and 8 bases at J, with 11 bases between.